The 14 T cell receptor beta chains presented below share a single source sample, sequenced in a study of CXCR3-negative and CXCR3-positive naive CD8 T cells. General study points: Naive CXCR3-positive cells had TRB CDR3s more hydrophobic than those of CXCR3-negative naive cells.

It was by 5' RACE with UMI labels that the TRB cDNA libraries were prepared. From its re-call of the 5' RACE reads, TCRdb lists each CDR3 protein once, without DNA. This table lists some 60,000 distinct CDR3 sequences. These TCRs' antigens remain unknown. Sequenced: naive CXCR3+ CD8+ T cells from blood. The subset was: CD45RO-CCR7+CD27+CD95- naive CD8+ T cells expressing CXCR3 (TNR3+). These receptors were taken from a human donor in good health. Some clones in this sample may be carry-over from other donors' samples.

The chain combines TRBV6-4 with TRBJ2-2. The CDR3 contains 14 residues. Germline CDR1 MRHNA, CDR2 SNTAGT. The CDR3 sequence: CASSASGSTGELFF.

V is TRBV7-7 and J is TRBJ2-5; TCRdb indicates TRBD1, and absent DNA this call remains unverified. The CDR3 extends over 15 amino acids. Germline CDR1 SSHAT, CDR2 FNYEAQ (reference sequence). The CDR3 sequence is CASIPAPHDQETQYF.

The gene calls are TRBV25-1 and TRBJ1-1; checking the TCRdb D call of TRBD1 is not possible without DNA. The CDR3 runs to 13 residues. Germline V gene lookup returns CDR1 MGHDK and CDR2 SYGVNS. The CDR3 reads CASSGTGVTEAFF.

The V call is TRBV27, the J call TRBJ1-1. CDR1 is MNHEY and CDR2 is SMNVEV in the germline V gene (reference sequence). This CDR3 spans 15 amino acids. The CDR3 sequence is CASSLSPWGNTEAFF.

The chain has TRBV7-9 and TRBJ2-2; no DNA is available, so the TRBD1 call from TCRdb remains unchecked. This CDR3 has 15 residues. Germline lookup yields CDR1 SEHNR and CDR2 FQNEAQ (reference sequence). CDR3 in amino acids: CASRHNRGYTGELFF.

This chain connects TRBV7-8 to TRBJ2-1; TCRdb calls TRBD1, which cannot be checked without DNA. CDR1 SGHVS and CDR2 FQNEAQ come from the germline V gene. CDR3 size: 14 residues. CDR3 sequence reads: CASSLVGQDNEQFF.

The chain is built from TRBV4-3 and TRBJ2-1. There are 14 residues in the CDR3. Per the germline V gene, CDR1 is LGHNA and CDR2 is YSLEER. CDR3 in amino acids: CASSRGTTNNEQFF.

The chain uses TRBV6-2 or TRBV6-3 and TRBJ2-1; TCRdb's D call of TRBD1 is untestable without DNA. CDR3 length: 16 residues. Per germline, CDR1 MNHEY and CDR2 SVGEGT. The CDR3 sequence: CASSYRGEAMGNEQFF.

The rearrangement joins TRBV4-3 to TRBJ1-6; TCRdb returns TRBD1, unconfirmable since there is no DNA. Germline V gene sequence: CDR1 LGHNA, CDR2 YSLEER. The CDR3 loop spans 14 amino acids. The CDR3 region is CASSPTGGNSPLHF.

The rearrangement links TRBV12-2 to TRBJ1-5. TRBV12-2 is tagged as a pseudogene. This CDR3 region has 15 residues. The CDR3 sequence: CASRRMGREVQPQHF.

The CDR3 is CASSPMGTKGQETQYF. The chain combines TRBV28 with TRBJ2-5; TCRdb calls TRBD1, which cannot be checked without DNA. The CDR3 is 16 residues long. Germline V gene sequence: CDR1 MDHEN, CDR2 SYDVKM.

V and J are TRBV12-3 or TRBV12-4 and TRBJ2-7. The CDR3 is made up of 12 amino acids. This chain's CDR3 is CASSSSTREQYF.

This chain joins TRBV9 and TRBJ2-1; the D call of TRBD2 rests on TCRdb alone, since no DNA is present to check it. Germline V CDR1 and CDR2: SGDLS, YYNGEE. The CDR3 loop spans 15 amino acids. CDR3 loop: CASSPAAGVYNEQFF.

The rearrangement uses TRBV29-1 and TRBJ1-1; TCRdb lists TRBD1, though no DNA is available to test this call. The CDR3 is made up of 15 amino acids. Germline CDR1 SQVTM, CDR2 ANQGSEA. CDR3 region: CSVEEKQGHPTEAFF.